The next 20 T cell receptor beta chains were all read from a single sample in a study of blood T cell repertoires in COVID-19. Clones were sequenced by immunoSEQ multiplex PCR, and TCRdb holds only the in-frame ones, with some missing. The sample contains over 25,000 clones, roughly 84% of which appear only once. The sample consisted of peripheral blood. All receptors come from a man at least 80 years old with active COVID-19.

The CDR3 is CSASDSGGPTDTQYF. The CDR3, as DNA: TGCAGTGCTAGTGATAGCGGGGGGCCCACAGATACGCAGTATTTT. V gene TRBV20-1 combines with J gene TRBJ2-3; 10 bases are a match to TRBD2. Losses at the gene ends were 3 bases for V and 2 bases for J; bases not matched to a gene: 5. The CDR3 runs 15 residues. Per the germline V gene, CDR1 is DFQATT and CDR2 is SNEGSKA (reference sequence).

The chain employs TRBV30 and TRBJ2-3, with TRBD2 as a possible D gene (6 bases). The V end lost 8 bases, the J end lost 3 bases, and 18 bases lay between the germline ends. The CDR3 runs to 14 residues. Per the germline V gene, CDR1 is GTSNPN and CDR2 is SVGIG (reference sequence). The CDR3 is CARTSGTWTDTQYF. CDR3 DNA: TGTGCCAGAACCTCCGGGACTTGGACAGATACGCAGTATTTT. Looking up the rest from reference TRBV30 and TRBJ2-3 gives the full variable domain: SQTIHQWPATLVQPVGSPLSLECTVEGTSNPNLYWYRQAAGRGLQLLFYSVGIGQISSEVPQNLSASRPQDRQFILSSKKLLLSDSGFYLCARTSGTWTDTQYFGPGTRLTVL.

The V gene is TRBV13, the J gene TRBJ2-7; TRBD1 aligns across 12 bases. From germline, CDR1 is PRHDT and CDR2 FYEKMQ (reference sequence). The CDR3 covers 16 residues. V shed 2 bases, J shed 3 bases, and the junction held 5 bases outside the gene matches. The CDR3 reads CASSLWGDRGRYEQYF. The CDR3 DNA reads as TGTGCCAGCAGCTTATGGGGGGACAGGGGGCGCTACGAGCAGTACTTC.

The V call is TRBV19, the J call TRBJ1-1; 12 nucleotides match TRBD1. In germline, CDR1 is LNHDA, CDR2 SQIVND (reference sequence). The CDR3 is 15 amino acids. Unmatched junction bases numbered 9, after V lost 7 bases and J lost 6 bases. The CDR3 DNA is TGTGCCAGTACTTGGCCGGGACAGGGGGCATCTGAAGCTTTCTTT. This codes for CASTWPGQGASEAFF.

The chain has TRBV5-1 and TRBJ1-1, with D perhaps matching TRBD1 (5 bases). Germline CDR1 SGHRS, CDR2 YFSETQ. The V and J ends lost 0 bases and 5 bases respectively, with 14 bases between them. The CDR3 sequence is 15 residues long. The CDR3 here is CASSLGQGSETEAFF. In DNA form, the CDR3 reads TGCGCCAGCAGCTTGGGTCAGGGAAGTGAGACTGAAGCTTTCTTT.

The chain uses TRBV2 and TRBJ2-7, with 11 bases identical to TRBD2. This CDR3 spans 14 amino acids. Germline V gene lookup returns CDR1 SNHLY and CDR2 FYNNEI. J lost 3 bases, V lost 6 bases, and 4 bases had no gene match. The CDR3 DNA is TGTGCCAGCAGGGAGACTAGCGGGGTCTACGAGCAGTACTTC. It yields the protein CASRETSGVYEQYF. Full variable domain (outside the CDR3, taken from reference TRBV2 and TRBJ2-7): EPEVTQTPSHQVTQMGQEVILRCVPISNHLYFYWYRQILGQKVEFLVSFYNNEISEKSEIFDDQFSVERPDGSNFTLKIRSTKLEDSAMYFCASRETSGVYEQYFGPGTRLTVT.

The chain carries TRBV9 and TRBJ2-3; possible D gene TRBD2, 5 bases. CDR1 SGDLS and CDR2 YYNGEE come from the germline V gene. V lost 3 bases and J 1 base, leaving 6 bases between the germline ends. The CDR3 has 13 residues. The CDR3 DNA reads TGTGCCAGCAGCGAGAGGGGCACAGATACGCAGTATTTT. It encodes CASSERGTDTQYF. Variable domain in full (rest from reference TRBV9 and TRBJ2-3): DSGVTQTPKHLITATGQRVTLRCSPRSGDLSVYWYQQSLDQGLQFLIQYYNGEERAKGNILERFSAQQFPDLHSELNLSSLELGDSALYFCASSERGTDTQYFGPGTRLTVL.

The chain has TRBV27 and TRBJ1-6; a weak D match, TRBD1 (6 bases). This CDR3 contains 12 residues. V was clipped by 4 bases and J by 10 bases, with 8 bases between them. Germline values: CDR1 MNHEY, CDR2 SMNVEV (reference sequence). The chain's CDR3 is CASSSGGSPLHF. The CDR3, as DNA: TGTGCCAGCAGTTCGGGGGGCTCACCCCTCCACTTT.

This clone was counted a single time. The chain links TRBV7-2 to TRBJ2-5; the match to TRBD2 covers 10 bases. CDR1 and CDR2 (germline): SGHTA, FQGNSA. The CDR3 is made up of 15 amino acids. Unmatched junction bases numbered 5, after V lost 3 bases and J lost 4 bases. The CDR3 DNA is TGTGCCAGCAGCTTCCCAGCGGGGGGGGTAGAGACCCAGTACTTC. Encoded protein: CASSFPAGGVETQYF.

The table lists this clone with a few counts. The V and J genes are TRBV12-3 or TRBV12-4 and TRBJ2-7; 7 bases map to TRBD1. The CDR3 is 13 amino acids. Losses at the gene ends were 6 bases for V and 1 base for J; bases not matched to a gene: 3. The chain's CDR3 is CASRKTGSYEQYF. Here the CDR3 DNA reads TGTGCCAGCAGAAAGACAGGGTCCTACGAGCAGTACTTC.

The table lists this clone with a count of one. The CDR3 loop reads CASSPRQGAGRVDEQYF. DNA for the CDR3: TGCGCCAGCAGCCCGAGACAGGGGGCAGGGAGAGTCGACGAGCAGTACTTC. V and J are TRBV5-1 and TRBJ2-7; the match to TRBD1 covers 10 bases. Germline V gene sequence: CDR1 SGHRS, CDR2 YFSETQ. This CDR3 spans 17 amino acids. After removal of 4 bases from V and 5 bases from J, the junction contained 15 bases not matched to a gene.

V usage is TRBV2 and J usage is TRBJ2-1; D gene unclear. Germline-derived CDR1 and CDR2 are SNHLY and FYNNEI. The CDR3 runs 12 residues. V lost 4 bases and J lost 9, with 10 bases in between. CDR3 in DNA: TGTGCCAGCAGTGGGAGTGTCGGTGAGCAGTTCTTC. Translated, it gives CASSGSVGEQFF.

The chain joins TRBV12-3 or TRBV12-4 to TRBJ1-5; D is uncertain. The CDR3 is 13 amino acids. The ends were cut back, 6 bases at V and 0 bases at J, with 6 bases in the middle. The CDR3 region is CASRSHSNQPQHF. CDR3 coding DNA: TGTGCCAGCAGGTCCCATAGCAATCAGCCCCAGCATTTT.

The V call is TRBV29-1, the J call TRBJ1-4; D not certain. Per germline, CDR1 SQVTM and CDR2 ANQGSEA. Trimming stripped 3 bases from V and 5 bases from J, with 7 bases between. The CDR3 sequence is 12 residues long. This CDR3 is CSVDRGNEKLFF. For the CDR3, the DNA is TGCAGCGTTGACAGAGGGAATGAAAAACTGTTTTTT.

The rearrangement links TRBV7-2 to TRBJ2-7; maybe TRBD2 (5 bases). The V and J ends lost 1 base and 1 base respectively, with 14 bases between them. The CDR3 has 16 amino acids. Germline V lookup: CDR1 SGHTA, CDR2 FQGNSA. The CDR3 nucleotides read TGTGCCAGCAGCTTAGGCGGGTCGGGTGGGTCCTACGAGCAGTACTTC. Encoded protein: CASSLGGSGGSYEQYF.

The rearrangement links TRBV7-6 to TRBJ2-6; the D gene is possibly TRBD2 (6 bases). The CDR3 is 17 amino acids. The ends were cut back, 5 bases at V and 0 bases at J, with 14 bases in the middle. Germline assignment: CDR1 SGHVS and CDR2 FNYEAQ. This CDR3 reads CASSQAAGSSGANVLTF. Written as DNA, the CDR3 is TGTGCCAGCAGCCAAGCGGCGGGGAGCTCTGGGGCCAACGTCCTGACTTTC.

The V gene is TRBV7-2, the J gene TRBJ2-2; TRBD2 is a possible D gene (6 bases). The CDR3 extends over 14 amino acids. Germline-derived CDR1 and CDR2 are SGHTA and FQGNSA. Trimming stripped 3 bases from V and 4 bases from J, with 9 bases between. The chain's CDR3 is CASSLGLLTGELFF. CDR3 DNA: TGTGCCAGCAGCTTGGGACTTCTCACCGGGGAGCTGTTTTTT.

This clone was seen once. The rearrangement links TRBV10-3 to TRBJ2-6; a possible D gene is TRBD1 (5 bases). V dropped 2 bases and J dropped 1 base, with 6 bases sitting between them. The CDR3 is 15 residues long. Germline CDR1 reads ENHRY; CDR2 reads SYGVKD. The CDR3 bases are TGTGCCATCAGTGAGCAGGGATCTGGGGCCAACGTCCTGACTTTC. This codes for CAISEQGSGANVLTF.

The chain is built from TRBV19 and TRBJ2-2, with TRBD1 as a possible D gene (6 bases). Germline V gene sequence: CDR1 LNHDA, CDR2 SQIVND (reference sequence). The CDR3 runs to 15 residues. V was trimmed by 9 bases and J by 2 bases, leaving 16 bases between them. The CDR3: CASRTGNFNTGELFF. The CDR3 DNA reads TGTGCCAGCCGAACAGGGAATTTCAACACCGGGGAGCTGTTTTTT.

The rearrangement uses TRBV2 and TRBJ2-7; 10 positions match TRBD1. V lost 7 bases to trimming and J lost 7 bases; unmatched junction nucleotides: 7. The germline V gene has CDR1 SNHLY and CDR2 FYNNEI. CDR3 length: 13 residues. The CDR3 DNA sequence: TGTGCCAGCAACGGGGACAGGGGTGGGGAGCAGTACTTC. Amino acids: CASNGDRGGEQYF.